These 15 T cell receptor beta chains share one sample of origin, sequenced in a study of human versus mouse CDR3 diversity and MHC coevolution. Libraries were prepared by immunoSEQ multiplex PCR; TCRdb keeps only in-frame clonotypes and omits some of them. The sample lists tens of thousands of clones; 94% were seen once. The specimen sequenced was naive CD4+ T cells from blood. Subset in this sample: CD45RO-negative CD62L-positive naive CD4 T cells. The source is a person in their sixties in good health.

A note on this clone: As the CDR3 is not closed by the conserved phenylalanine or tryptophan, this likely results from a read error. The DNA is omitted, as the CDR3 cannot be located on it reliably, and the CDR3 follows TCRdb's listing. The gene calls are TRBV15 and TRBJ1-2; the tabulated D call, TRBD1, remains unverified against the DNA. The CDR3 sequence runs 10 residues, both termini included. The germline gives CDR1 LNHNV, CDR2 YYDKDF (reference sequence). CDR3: CATSRDRPPS.

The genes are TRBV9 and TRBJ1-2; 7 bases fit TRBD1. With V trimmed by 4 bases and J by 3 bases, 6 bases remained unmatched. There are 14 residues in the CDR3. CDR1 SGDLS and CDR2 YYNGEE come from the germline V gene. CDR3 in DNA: TGTGCCAGCAGCAGGGGGCGCGGGGACTATGGCTACACCTTC. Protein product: CASSRGRGDYGYTF.

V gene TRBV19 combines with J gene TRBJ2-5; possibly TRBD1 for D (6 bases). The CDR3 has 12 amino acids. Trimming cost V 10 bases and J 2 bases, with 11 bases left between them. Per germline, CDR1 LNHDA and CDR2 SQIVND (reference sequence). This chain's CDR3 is CATGQKQETQYF. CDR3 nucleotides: TGTGCCACCGGACAGAAACAAGAGACCCAGTACTTC.

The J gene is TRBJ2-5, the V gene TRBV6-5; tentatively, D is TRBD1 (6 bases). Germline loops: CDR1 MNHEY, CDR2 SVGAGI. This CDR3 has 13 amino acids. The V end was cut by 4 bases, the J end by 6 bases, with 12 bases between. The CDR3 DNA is TGTGCCAGCAGTTTTGGACAGTTTAAGACCCAGTACTTC. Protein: CASSFGQFKTQYF.

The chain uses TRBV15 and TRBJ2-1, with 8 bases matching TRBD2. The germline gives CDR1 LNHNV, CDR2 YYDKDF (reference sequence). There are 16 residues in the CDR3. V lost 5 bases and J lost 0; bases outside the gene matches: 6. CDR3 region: CATSPGSGSSYNEQFF. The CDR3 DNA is TGTGCCACCAGCCCGGGGAGCGGGAGCTCCTACAATGAGCAGTTCTTC.

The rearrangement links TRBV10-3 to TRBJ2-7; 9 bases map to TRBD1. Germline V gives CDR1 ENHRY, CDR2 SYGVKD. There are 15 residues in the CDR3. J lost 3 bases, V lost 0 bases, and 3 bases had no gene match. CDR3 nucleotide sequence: TGTGCCATCAGTGAGTCGGGGACAGGGAACTACGAGCAGTACTTC. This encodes CAISESGTGNYEQYF.

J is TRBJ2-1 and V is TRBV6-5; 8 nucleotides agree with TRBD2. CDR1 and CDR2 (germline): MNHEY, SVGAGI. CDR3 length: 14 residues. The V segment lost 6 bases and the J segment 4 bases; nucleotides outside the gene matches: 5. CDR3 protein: CASRERESYNEQFF. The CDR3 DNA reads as TGTGCCAGCAGGGAGCGGGAGAGTTACAATGAGCAGTTCTTC.

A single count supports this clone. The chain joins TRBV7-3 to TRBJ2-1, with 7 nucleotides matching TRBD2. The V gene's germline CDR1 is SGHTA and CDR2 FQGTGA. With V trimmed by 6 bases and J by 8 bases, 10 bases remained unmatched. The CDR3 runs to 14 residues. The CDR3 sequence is CASSAGGRGDEQFF. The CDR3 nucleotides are TGTGCCAGCAGTGCCGGCGGGAGAGGGGATGAGCAGTTCTTC.

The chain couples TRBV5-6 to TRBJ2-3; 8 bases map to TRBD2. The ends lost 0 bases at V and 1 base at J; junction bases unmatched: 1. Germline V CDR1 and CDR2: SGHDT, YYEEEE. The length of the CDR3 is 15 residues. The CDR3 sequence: CASSLGSGGTDTQYF. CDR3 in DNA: TGTGCCAGCAGCTTGGGTAGCGGGGGCACAGATACGCAGTATTTT.

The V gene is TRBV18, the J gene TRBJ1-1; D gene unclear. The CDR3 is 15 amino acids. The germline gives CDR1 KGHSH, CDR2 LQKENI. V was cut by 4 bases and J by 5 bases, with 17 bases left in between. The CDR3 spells CASSLFSRRETEAFF. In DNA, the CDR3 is TGTGCCAGCTCACTCTTCTCCCGGCGGGAGACTGAAGCTTTCTTT.

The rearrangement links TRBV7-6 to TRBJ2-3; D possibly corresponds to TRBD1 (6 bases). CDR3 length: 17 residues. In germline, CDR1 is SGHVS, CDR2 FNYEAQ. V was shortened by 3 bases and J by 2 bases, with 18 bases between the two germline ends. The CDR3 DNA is TGTGCCAGCAGCTTGAACGTCCCGGGACACCCCACAGATACGCAGTATTTT. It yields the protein CASSLNVPGHPTDTQYF.

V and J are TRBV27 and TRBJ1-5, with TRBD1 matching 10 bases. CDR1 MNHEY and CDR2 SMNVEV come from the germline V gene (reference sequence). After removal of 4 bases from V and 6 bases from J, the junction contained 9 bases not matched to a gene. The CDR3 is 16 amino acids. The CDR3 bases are TGTGCCAGCAGTTCGACCGGGACAGGGGTACGTCAGCCCCAGCATTTT. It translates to CASSSTGTGVRQPQHF.

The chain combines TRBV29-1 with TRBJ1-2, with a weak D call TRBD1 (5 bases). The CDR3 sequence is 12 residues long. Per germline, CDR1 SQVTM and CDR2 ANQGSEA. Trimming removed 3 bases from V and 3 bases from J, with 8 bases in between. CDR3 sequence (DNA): TGCAGCGTTGACGGGGGGGACTATGGCTACACCTTC. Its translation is CSVDGGDYGYTF.

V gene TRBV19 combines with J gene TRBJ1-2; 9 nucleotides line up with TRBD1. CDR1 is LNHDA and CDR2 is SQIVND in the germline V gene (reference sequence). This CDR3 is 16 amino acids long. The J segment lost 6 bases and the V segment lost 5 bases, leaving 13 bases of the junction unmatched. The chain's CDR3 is CASSSRTGTGIDGYTF. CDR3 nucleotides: TGTGCCAGTAGTTCGCGGACCGGGACAGGGATTGATGGCTACACCTTC.

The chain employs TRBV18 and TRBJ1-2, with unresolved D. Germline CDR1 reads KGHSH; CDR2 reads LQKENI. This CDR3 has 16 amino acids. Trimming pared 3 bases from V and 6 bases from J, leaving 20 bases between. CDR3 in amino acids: CASSPERGGAQNGYTF. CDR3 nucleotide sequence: TGTGCCAGCTCACCGGAGAGAGGTGGCGCCCAGAATGGCTACACCTTC.